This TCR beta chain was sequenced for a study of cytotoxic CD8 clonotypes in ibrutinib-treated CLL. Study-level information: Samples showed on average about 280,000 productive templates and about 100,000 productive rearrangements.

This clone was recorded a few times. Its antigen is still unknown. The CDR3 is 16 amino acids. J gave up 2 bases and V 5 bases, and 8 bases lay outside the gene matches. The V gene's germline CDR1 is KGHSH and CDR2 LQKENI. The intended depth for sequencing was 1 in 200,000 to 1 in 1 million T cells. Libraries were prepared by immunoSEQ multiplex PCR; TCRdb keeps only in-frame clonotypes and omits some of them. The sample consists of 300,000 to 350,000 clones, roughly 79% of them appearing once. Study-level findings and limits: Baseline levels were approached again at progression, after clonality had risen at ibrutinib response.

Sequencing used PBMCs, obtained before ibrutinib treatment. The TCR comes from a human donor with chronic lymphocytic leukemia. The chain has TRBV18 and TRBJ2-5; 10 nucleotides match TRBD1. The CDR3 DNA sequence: TGTGCCAGCTCATCCAGGACAGGGGGAGGACAAGAGACCCAGTACTTC. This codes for CASSSRTGGGQETQYF.